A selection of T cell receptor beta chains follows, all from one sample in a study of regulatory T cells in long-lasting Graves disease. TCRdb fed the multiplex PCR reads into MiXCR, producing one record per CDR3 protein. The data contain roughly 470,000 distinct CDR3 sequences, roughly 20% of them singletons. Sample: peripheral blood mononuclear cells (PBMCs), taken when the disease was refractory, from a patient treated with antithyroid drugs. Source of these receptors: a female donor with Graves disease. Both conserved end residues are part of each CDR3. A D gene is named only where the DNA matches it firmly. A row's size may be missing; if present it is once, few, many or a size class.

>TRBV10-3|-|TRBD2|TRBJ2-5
CAISGLAGDETQYF
TGTGCCATCAGTGGACTAGCGGGAGATGAGACCCAGTACTTC
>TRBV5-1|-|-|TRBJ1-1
CASSLVPVRDTEAFF
TGCGCCAGCAGCTTGGTACCGGTTAGAGATACTGAAGCTTTCTTT
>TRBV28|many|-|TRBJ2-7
CASSFYSSYEQYF
TGTGCCAGCAGCTTTTACAGCTCCTACGAGCAGTACTTC
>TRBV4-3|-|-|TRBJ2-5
CASSQGVGPQETQYF
TGCGCCAGCAGCCAGGGTGTCGGGCCCCAAGAGACCCAGTACTTC
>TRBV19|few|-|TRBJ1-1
CASIRWGIEAFF
TGTGCCAGTATTAGATGGGGTATTGAAGCTTTCTTT
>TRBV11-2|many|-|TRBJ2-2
CASSLWDGRPGELFF
TGTGCCAGCAGCTTATGGGACGGACGACCCGGGGAGCTGTTTTTT
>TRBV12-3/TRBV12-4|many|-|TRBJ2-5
CASSFVGAGETQYF
TGTGCCAGCAGTTTTGTGGGGGCCGGAGAGACCCAGTACTTC
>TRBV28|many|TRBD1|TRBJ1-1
CASGPPTGFGFF
TGTGCCAGCGGCCCACCGACAGGGTTCGGCTTCTTT
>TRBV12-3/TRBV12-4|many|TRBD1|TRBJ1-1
CASRPLGQGVVETFF
TGTGCCAGCAGACCCCTTGGACAGGGGGTGGTTGAAACTTTCTTT
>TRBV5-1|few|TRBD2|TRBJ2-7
CASRPGLAGISYEQYF
TGCGCCAGCAGACCCGGACTAGCGGGCATATCCTACGAGCAGTACTTC
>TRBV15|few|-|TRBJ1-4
CATSRPVPRKLFF
TGTGCCACCAGCAGACCTGTCCCGCGAAAACTGTTTTTT
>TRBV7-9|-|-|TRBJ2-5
CASSLVLLAPRAETQYF
TGTGCCAGCAGCTTAGTCTTACTAGCACCGAGGGCAGAGACCCAGTACTTC
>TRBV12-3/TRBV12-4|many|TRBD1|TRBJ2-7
CASRTGQAVEQYF
TGTGCCAGCAGGACCGGACAGGCGGTCGAGCAGTACTTC
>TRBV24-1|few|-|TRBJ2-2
CATRENTGELFF
TGTGCCACCAGAGAGAACACCGGGGAGCTGTTTTTT
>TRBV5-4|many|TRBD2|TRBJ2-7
CASSYGTNYEQYF
TGTGCCAGCAGCTACGGGACTAACTACGAGCAGTACTTC
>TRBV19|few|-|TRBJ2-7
CASSITGTSYEQYF
TGTGCCAGTAGTATTACAGGGACTTCCTACGAGCAGTACTTC